The 10 T cell receptor beta chains below were found in one sample sequenced in a study of T-cell memory formation after mild COVID-19. MiXCR, applied by TCRdb to the 5' RACE reads, yields one record per CDR3 protein. This table holds a few hundred thousand distinct CDR3 sequences, around 15% found once. The specimen was PBMCs or a T cell subset sorted from them (not recorded which). These receptors were obtained from a man aged 18 to 29 who had mild COVID-19 (a few samples of this study predate the infection). Cell type and time point are not known.

The rearrangement links TRBV4-1 to TRBJ1-1; D may be TRBD1 (5 bases). Germline V gene data show CDR1 as MGHRA and CDR2 as YSYEKL. V lost 7 bases to trimming and J lost 7 bases, with 19 bases between them. CDR3 length: 14 residues. CDR3: CASTPPGTYDEAFF. CDR3 DNA: TGCGCCAGCACCCCCCCCGGGACGTACGATGAAGCTTTCTTT.

This clonotype was observed a few times. The chain recombines TRBV20-1 with TRBJ2-1, with D hard to call. The V gene's germline CDR1 is DFQATT and CDR2 SNEGSKA (reference sequence). Trimming left V 5 bases short and J 10 bases short, with 12 bases between. The CDR3 is 11 amino acids. CDR3 sequence (DNA): TGCAGTGCTGTGCCCCTCGGGGAGCAGTTCTTC. Encoded protein: CSAVPLGEQFF.

This sequence joins TRBV3-1 and TRBJ2-1, with 9 bases that match TRBD2. The CDR3 is 15 amino acids. Germline loops: CDR1 LGHDT, CDR2 YNNKEL (reference sequence). V was pared by 0 bases and J by 5 bases, with 2 bases of the junction left unmatched. The CDR3 here is CASSQELAGHNEQFF. The CDR3 DNA reads as TGTGCCAGCAGCCAAGAGCTAGCGGGACACAATGAGCAGTTCTTC.

The rearrangement uses TRBV10-3 and TRBJ2-5; 9 bases match TRBD1. CDR1 and CDR2 from the germline V gene are ENHRY and SYGVKD. V lost 6 bases, J lost 5 bases, and 7 bases stayed unmatched. The CDR3 has 14 amino acids. The CDR3, as DNA: TGTGCCATCAGAGGACAGGGGACGCTGGAGACCCAGTACTTC. Protein: CAIRGQGTLETQYF.

A few counts support this clonotype. The CDR3 loop is CASRAFQAGGYTF. Here the CDR3 DNA reads TGTGCCAGCAGGGCCTTTCAGGCTGGAGGCTACACCTTC. This rearrangement joins TRBV6-5 to TRBJ1-2; D is undetermined. V dropped 6 bases and J dropped 8 bases, with 16 bases sitting between them. The CDR3 totals 13 residues. Per germline, CDR1 MNHEY and CDR2 SVGAGI.

This clonotype was observed a handful of times. This sequence joins TRBV6-5 and TRBJ2-7; D unresolved. The CDR3 spans 14 residues. V lost 0 bases, J lost 4 bases, and 10 bases lay in between. The V gene's germline CDR1 is MNHEY and CDR2 SVGAGI. The CDR3 DNA follows: TGTGCCAGCAGTTACTCGGCCAAGGCTTACGAGCAGTACTTC. Translating gives CASSYSAKAYEQYF.

This clonotype occurred many times. The chain is built from TRBV6-5 and TRBJ1-2; D is possibly TRBD1 (6 bases). The CDR3 extends over 14 amino acids. Trimming took 5 bases from V and 4 from J, leaving 14 bases between them. The germline gives CDR1 MNHEY, CDR2 SVGAGI. The CDR3 here is CASSPSSRGYGYTF. The CDR3 coding sequence is TGTGCCAGCAGTCCCTCCTCCAGGGGCTATGGCTACACCTTC.

The chain employs TRBV28 and TRBJ2-7, with 10 bases that match TRBD2. The germline gives CDR1 MDHEN, CDR2 SYDVKM. This CDR3 is 15 amino acids long. The junction had 6 bases not matched to a gene; V was cut back by 4 bases and J by 3 bases. CDR3 loop: CASSSVTSGVYEQYV. The DNA for the CDR3 is TGTGCCAGCAGTTCGGTTACTAGCGGGGTCTACGAGCAGTACGTC.

The chain joins TRBV12-3 or TRBV12-4 to TRBJ1-3, with 9 bases matching TRBD1. The trim removed 6 bases at V and 5 bases at J, leaving 8 bases unmatched. The CDR3 has 15 residues. CDR3 residues: CASRPPGTGRNTIYF. The CDR3 region has the DNA TGTGCCAGCAGACCTCCCGGGACAGGGAGAAACACCATATATTTT.

This clonotype showed up just a few times. This sequence joins TRBV7-8 and TRBJ2-7; maybe TRBD1 (6 bases). V was trimmed by 5 bases and J by 6 bases, leaving 14 bases between them. The length of the CDR3 is 13 residues. Germline assignment: CDR1 SGHVS and CDR2 FQNEAQ. CDR3 bases: TGTGCCAGCAGCCAGGACACAGGGAGCGAGCAGTACGTC. It codes for CASSQDTGSEQYV.